The 6 T cell receptor beta chains below were found in one sample sequenced in a study of cytomegalovirus exposure and HLA in healthy donors. Assay used: immunoSEQ multiplex PCR; TCRdb lists only in-frame clones, some missing. Of roughly 200,000 clones in the sample, about three quarters were seen once. Input material: PBMCs. The receptors were gathered from a woman aged 25 to 39 in good health and CMV-seronegative.

The rearrangement uses TRBV5-1 and TRBJ2-1; 7 nucleotides match TRBD2. The germline CDR1 and CDR2 sequences are SGHRS and YFSETQ. CDR3 size: 15 residues. Germline trimming cut 2 bases from V and 0 bases from J; bases unmatched to any gene: 2. CDR3 protein: CASSFASGSYNEQFF. The DNA of the CDR3 is TGCGCCAGCAGCTTTGCTAGCGGCTCCTACAATGAGCAGTTCTTC.

The J gene is TRBJ2-3, the V gene TRBV27; 11 positions agree with TRBD2. The V and J ends lost 4 bases and 1 base, in that order; junction bases with no gene match: 1. Germline V CDR1 and CDR2: MNHEY, SMNVEV (reference sequence). This CDR3 region has 15 residues. The CDR3 DNA reads as TGTGCCAGCAGTTGGGGACTAGCGGGCACAGATACGCAGTATTTT. It encodes CASSWGLAGTDTQYF.

The rearrangement links TRBV7-8 to TRBJ2-7; possible D gene TRBD2, 5 bases. From germline, CDR1 is SGHVS and CDR2 FQNEAQ. The ends were cut back, 3 bases at V and 2 bases at J, with 8 bases in the middle. This CDR3 region has 13 residues. The CDR3 is CASSFGETYEQYF. For the CDR3, the DNA is TGTGCCAGCAGCTTCGGGGAGACCTACGAGCAGTACTTC.

This clone was counted between two and nine times. The chain recombines TRBV4-2 with TRBJ1-2, with D tentatively TRBD1 (5 bases). Trimming stripped 7 bases from V and 4 bases from J, with 22 bases between. The CDR3 is made up of 16 amino acids. Germline V gene sequence: CDR1 LGHNA, CDR2 YNFKEQ. This CDR3 reads CASNINRGSYIYGYTF. Here the CDR3 DNA reads TGTGCCAGCAACATAAACCGGGGGAGCTACATCTATGGCTACACCTTC.

This chain links TRBV18 with TRBJ2-2; 9 bases match TRBD1. The germline gives CDR1 KGHSH, CDR2 LQKENI. The CDR3 contains 15 residues. The J segment lost 3 bases and the V segment lost 6 bases, leaving 5 bases of the junction unmatched. CDR3 bases: TGTGCCAGCTCGCTCCGACAGGGGGACACCGGGGAGCTGTTTTTT. Its translation is CASSLRQGDTGELFF.

This clone has more than one count but fewer than ten. This rearrangement joins TRBV28 to TRBJ1-5; the D gene is possibly TRBD1 (6 bases). Germline CDR1 reads MDHEN; CDR2 reads SYDVKM. The CDR3 spans 14 residues. V lost 3 bases and J lost 6, with 12 bases in between. CDR3 nucleotide sequence: TGTGCCAGCAGTTTTCCAGGGGAACGTCAGCCCCAGCATTTT. Translated, it gives CASSFPGERQPQHF. Complete variable domain (other parts from reference TRBV28 and TRBJ1-5): DVKVTQSSRYLVKRTGEKVFLECVQDMDHENMFWYRQDPGLGLRLIYFSYDVKMKEKGDIPEGYSVSREKKERFSLILESASTNQTSMYLCASSFPGERQPQHFGDGTRLSIL.